This T cell receptor beta chain came from a study of blood T cells in healthy people across ages. Regarding the study as a whole: Among long-lived donors, naive CD4+ cells were more numerous and diversity higher than in aged donors.

Unmatched junction bases numbered 6, after V lost 8 bases and J lost 5 bases. This CDR3 has 13 amino acids. Sample-barcoded 5' priming and a J-beta primer mix drove a second PCR of roughly 7 to 11 cycles. One entry per CDR3 protein, called by TCRdb with MiXCR from the 5' RACE reads. Of about a million distinct CDR3 sequences listed, around 49% are singletons. This clonotype was seen only a few times. The antigen remains undetermined. Each donor was a healthy Caucasian individual from Russia, aged 6 to 90. The rearrangement links TRBV12-3 or TRBV12-4 to TRBJ2-4; 7 nucleotides agree with TRBD2. Source material: blood. The sequence was obtained from a man aged 25 to 40 in good health. CDR3 sequence (DNA): TGTGCCAGCGGGGGGGAGGCGCAAAACATTCAGTACTTC. Translating it yields CASGGEAQNIQYF.